Each of the 26 T cell receptor beta chains below was sequenced from the same sample in a study of CD8+CD57+ T cells in acquired aplastic anemia. Sequenced patients had shown CD8+CD57+ cell expansion by flow cytometry. Genomic DNA was employed as the template in profiling TCR beta VDJ and CDR3. TCRdb re-analysed the reads in MiXCR, keeping a single row per CDR3 protein. The sample has 160,000 or so distinct CDR3 sequences, about 50% seen once. Sequenced input: sorted CD4+, CD8+, or CD8+CD57+ T cells (not recorded which) from PBMCs. These receptors all come from a human donor with aplastic anemia.

This clonotype showed up many times. This chain uses TRBV9 with TRBJ2-2, with unresolved D. This CDR3 is 13 amino acids long. V lost 7 bases to trimming and J lost 0 bases, with 7 bases between them. Germline lookup yields CDR1 SGDLS and CDR2 YYNGEE. CDR3 bases: TGTGCCAGCGAGATTTCGAACACCGGGGAGCTGTTTTTT. Protein: CASEISNTGELFF.

This clonotype was seen only a few times. The V call is TRBV10-1, the J call TRBJ2-7; tentative D call: TRBD1 (6 bases). CDR1 WNHNN and CDR2 SYGVQD come from the germline V gene (reference sequence). The CDR3 spans 14 residues. Trimming pared 0 bases from V and 7 bases from J, leaving 13 bases between. CDR3 sequence reads: CASSESTGHREQYF. The CDR3 bases are TGCGCCAGCAGTGAGTCCACAGGGCATCGGGAGCAGTACTTC.

In its sample, this clonotype was seen a few times. The rearrangement links TRBV10-3 to TRBJ1-1; weak D call: TRBD1 (6 bases). The CDR3 covers 13 residues. Germline CDR1 and CDR2: ENHRY and SYGVKD. The ends were cut back, 7 bases at V and 1 base at J, with 10 bases in the middle. This chain's CDR3 is CAIKDRTNTEAFF. Here the CDR3 DNA reads TGTGCCATCAAGGACAGAACGAACACTGAAGCTTTCTTT.

On this clonotype itself: A single base separates this from a much larger clone, so it may be a read error. The V call is TRBV2, the J call TRBJ2-3, with 12 bases aligning to TRBD1. CDR3 length: 15 amino acids. Germline V CDR1 and CDR2: SNHLY, FYNNEI. The CDR3 DNA reads TGTGCCAGCAGCCCGGGACAGGGGGCAACAGATACGCGGTATTTT. Residues: CASSPGQGATDTRYF.

This clonotype was seen repeatedly, ten times or more. This chain links TRBV4-3 with TRBJ2-1; D is ambiguous. Germline V gene data show CDR1 as LGHNA and CDR2 as YSLEER. V lost 2 bases, J lost 4 bases, and 9 bases lay in between. The CDR3 extends over 14 amino acids. The CDR3 reads CASSQLDQYNEQFF. The CDR3 DNA sequence: TGCGCCAGCAGCCAATTGGACCAATACAATGAGCAGTTCTTC.

This clonotype showed up many times. CDR3 bases: TGTGCCAGCAGCTTAGGCCGTGGCACTGAAGCTTTCTTT. It yields the protein CASSLGRGTEAFF. V and J are TRBV11-2 and TRBJ1-1, with no clear D. Looked up from germline, CDR1 is SGHAT and CDR2 is FQNNGV. The CDR3 is 13 residues long. V lost 1 base to trimming and J lost 4 bases, with 7 bases between them. The full variable domain, its missing parts supplied by reference TRBV11-2 and TRBJ1-1, is EAGVAQSPRYKIIEKRQSVAFWCNPISGHATLYWYQQILGQGPKLLIQFQNNGVVDDSQLPKDRFSAERLKGVDSTLKIQPAKLEDSAVYLCASSLGRGTEAFFGQGTRLTVV.

The V gene is TRBV29-1, the J gene TRBJ2-3; 8 nucleotides match TRBD2. Germline loops: CDR1 SQVTM, CDR2 ANQGSEA. Trimming took 2 bases from V and 5 from J; bases not matched to a gene: 9. This CDR3 has 15 residues. This chain's CDR3 is CSVEIWRGVRDTQYF. CDR3 nucleotide sequence: TGCAGCGTTGAAATCTGGCGGGGGGTGAGAGATACGCAGTATTTT.

V is TRBV9 and J is TRBJ2-7; TRBD1 matches at 9 bases. Germline CDR1 and CDR2: SGDLS and YYNGEE. CDR3 length equals 15 residues. V trimming: 4 bases; J trimming: 2 bases; junction bases outside the gene matches: 7. The CDR3 nucleotides read TGTGCCAGCAGCCGGGGACAGGGAGCAGCCTACGAGCAGTACTTC. It codes for CASSRGQGAAYEQYF. Combining the CDR3 with reference TRBV9 and TRBJ2-7 gives the whole variable domain DSGVTQTPKHLITATGQRVTLRCSPRSGDLSVYWYQQSLDQGLQFLIQYYNGEERAKGNILERFSAQQFPDLHSELNLSSLELGDSALYFCASSRGQGAAYEQYFGPGTRLTVT.

With regard to this clonotype: A read error may account for a junction end that differs from germline. In DNA, the CDR3 is TGTGCCAGCAGCTTACCACCCGGGAATCGGAATGAGCAGCTCTTC. Amino acids: CASSLPPGNRNEQLF. V gene TRBV5-4 combines with J gene TRBJ2-1; D is perhaps TRBD2 (5 bases). There are 15 residues in the CDR3. Germline loops: CDR1 SGHNT, CDR2 YYREEE (reference sequence). Looking up the rest from reference TRBV5-4 and TRBJ2-1 gives the full variable domain: ETGVTQSPTHLIKTRGQQVTLRCSSQSGHNTVSWYQQALGQGPQFIFQYYREEENGRGNFPPRFSGLQFPNYSSELNVNALELDDSALYLCASSLPPGNRNEQLFGPGTRLTVL.

This chain uses TRBV7-9 with TRBJ1-5; TRBD1 might be the D (5 bases). Trimming pared 4 bases from V and 7 bases from J, leaving 17 bases between. Germline V gene lookup returns CDR1 SEHNR and CDR2 FQNEAQ (reference sequence). CDR3 length equals 15 residues. Here the CDR3 reads CASSSGPGVGQPQHF. CDR3 coding DNA: TGTGCCAGCAGCTCGGGACCCGGAGTCGGACAGCCCCAGCATTTT.

This clonotype was detected once. This chain joins TRBV7-8 and TRBJ1-1; D uncertain. Deletions cut 3 bases from V and 1 base from J, with 6 bases between. Germline V gene sequence: CDR1 SGHVS, CDR2 FQNEAQ. The CDR3 runs 13 residues. DNA of the CDR3: TGTGCCAGCAGCTTGAAGAGGAACACTGAAGCTTTCTTT. It yields the protein CASSLKRNTEAFF.

Comments on this clonotype: A read error may produce the germline difference seen at one junction end. This chain joins TRBV11-1 and TRBJ1-4, with D possibly matching TRBD1 (6 bases). Germline V CDR1 and CDR2: SGHAT, FQDESV (reference sequence). The CDR3 contains 15 residues. CDR3 nucleotide sequence: TGTGCCAGCAGCGTACTACAGGGAAGAAGTGAAAAAATGTTTTTT. Its protein product is CASSVLQGRSEKMFF.

This chain connects TRBV29-1 to TRBJ2-1; D is unresolved. V gave up 5 bases and J gave up 4 bases, with 6 bases separating them. Looked up from germline, CDR1 is SQVTM and CDR2 is ANQGSEA. The CDR3 totals 11 residues. Written as DNA, the CDR3 is TGCAGCGTTCGGCTATACAATGAGCAGTTCTTC. Translating gives CSVRLYNEQFF.

This clonotype occurred once. The V gene is TRBV29-1, the J gene TRBJ2-7, with a tentative D call TRBD2 (7 bases). The length of the CDR3 is 13 residues. The germline CDR1 and CDR2 sequences are SQVTM and ANQGSEA. V lost 4 bases, J lost 6 bases, and 16 bases lay in between. The CDR3: CSVGDNWEGEQYF. The DNA of the CDR3 is TGCAGCGTTGGGGACAATTGGGAGGGCGAGCAGTACTTC.

This clonotype was detected ten times or more. The chain has TRBV5-5 and TRBJ2-1, with D uncertain. Germline lookup yields CDR1 SGHKS and CDR2 YYEKEE (reference sequence). V shed 3 bases and J shed 4 bases, with 11 bases lying between them. The CDR3 is 14 residues long. The CDR3 sequence: CASSSDTEYNEQFF. As DNA, the CDR3 is TGTGCCAGCAGCTCTGACACGGAATACAATGAGCAGTTCTTC.

This clonotype occurred a few times. For the CDR3, the DNA is TGTGCCAGTAGTATAGCGGACAGCACAGATACGCAGTATTTT. Translation gives CASSIADSTDTQYF. The rearrangement joins TRBV19 to TRBJ2-3; D is undetermined. The CDR3 is made up of 14 amino acids. In germline, CDR1 is LNHDA, CDR2 SQIVND (reference sequence). V lost 1 base, J lost 0 bases, and 5 bases lay in between.

The V gene is TRBV7-2, the J gene TRBJ1-5, with 8 bases matching TRBD1. With 3 bases clipped from V and 11 bases from J, the junction kept 6 bases outside the gene matches. The CDR3 contains 13 residues. Per germline, CDR1 SGHTA and CDR2 FQGNSA. Written as DNA, the CDR3 is TGTGCCAGCAGCTTGGACAGGGCCCGGGCCCAGCATTTT. Translating gives CASSLDRARAQHF.

V gene TRBV15 combines with J gene TRBJ2-2; D is undetermined. CDR1 and CDR2 from the germline V gene are LNHNV and YYDKDF (reference sequence). This CDR3 comprises 13 residues. Trimming stripped 0 bases from V and 6 bases from J, with 5 bases between. The CDR3 here is CATSREVAGELFF. The CDR3 nucleotides are TGTGCCACCAGCAGAGAAGTCGCCGGGGAGCTGTTTTTT.

This chain links TRBV7-9 with TRBJ1-1, with D hard to call. V dropped 2 bases and J dropped 11 bases, with 12 bases sitting between them. Germline values: CDR1 SEHNR, CDR2 FQNEAQ (reference sequence). The CDR3 runs 12 residues. CDR3: CASSLPAGLAFF. DNA for the CDR3: TGTGCCAGCAGCTTACCTGCCGGTCTGGCTTTCTTT. The full variable domain, in which reference TRBV7-9 and TRBJ1-1 provide the parts outside the CDR3, is DTGVSQNPRHKITKRGQNVTFRCDPISEHNRLYWYRQTLGQGPEFLTYFQNEAQLEKSRLLSDRFSAERPKGSFSTLEIQRTEQGDSAMYLCASSLPAGLAFFGQGTRLTVV.

Of note for this clonotype: A junction end diverges from the germline sequence, so it may reflect a read error. CDR3 DNA sequence: TGTGCCAACAGCCCGGTCCCGGACTCGTTCACCTACGAGCGGTACTTC. It specifies CANSPVPDSFTYERYF. This sequence joins TRBV4-2 and TRBJ2-7, with D perhaps TRBD2 (5 bases). CDR1 is LGHNA, CDR2 YNFKEQ, per germline. The CDR3 runs to 16 residues.

This rearrangement joins TRBV7-9 to TRBJ2-7; D possibly corresponds to TRBD1 (5 bases). Germline CDR1 reads SEHNR; CDR2 reads FQNEAQ (reference sequence). With 6 bases removed from V and 0 bases from J, the gap between germline ends came to 12 bases. The CDR3 runs to 14 residues. The CDR3 coding sequence is TGTGCCAGCAGTCCAGGGTTGGACTCCTACGAGCAGTACTTC. Amino acids: CASSPGLDSYEQYF.

This clonotype has just one count. The gene calls are TRBV20-1 and TRBJ2-7; tentatively, D is TRBD2 (5 bases). V shed 2 bases and J shed 5 bases, with 13 bases lying between them. Germline-derived CDR1 and CDR2 are DFQATT and SNEGSKA (reference sequence). The CDR3 loop spans 13 amino acids. CDR3 protein: CSARNEGIHEQYF. The CDR3 nucleotides are TGCAGTGCTAGAAATGAGGGCATCCACGAGCAGTACTTC.

V and J are TRBV15 and TRBJ2-6, with D tentatively TRBD1 or TRBD2 (5 bases each). The germline CDR1 and CDR2 sequences are LNHNV and YYDKDF (reference sequence). V was shortened by 1 base and J by 0 bases, with 16 bases between the two germline ends. The CDR3 loop spans 19 amino acids. CDR3 sequence reads: CATSRGESGPGSGANVLTF. CDR3 DNA sequence: TGTGCCACCAGCAGAGGGGAGTCGGGGCCCGGCTCTGGGGCCAACGTCCTGACTTTC.

The V and J genes are TRBV10-3 and TRBJ1-1; perhaps TRBD1 as D (5 bases). CDR1 ENHRY and CDR2 SYGVKD come from the germline V gene. Trimming pared 2 bases from V and 7 bases from J, leaving 8 bases between. This CDR3 region has 12 residues. The CDR3 loop is CAISENRYEAFF. The DNA for the CDR3 is TGTGCCATCAGTGAGAACAGGTATGAAGCTTTCTTT.

The chain joins TRBV7-9 to TRBJ2-7, with TRBD1 as a possible D gene (5 bases). The CDR3 runs to 12 residues. Per the germline V gene, CDR1 is SEHNR and CDR2 is FQNEAQ (reference sequence). Deletions cut 6 bases from V and 4 bases from J, with 10 bases between. The CDR3 sequence is CASRNRLYEQYF. The CDR3 DNA reads as TGTGCCAGCAGGAACAGGTTATACGAGCAGTACTTC.

V and J are TRBV9 and TRBJ2-2; 10 nucleotides match TRBD1. With 2 bases clipped from V and 0 bases from J, the junction kept 4 bases outside the gene matches. From germline, CDR1 is SGDLS and CDR2 YYNGEE. The CDR3 sequence is 17 residues long. This CDR3 is CASSVTTGGSNTGELFF. The CDR3 coding sequence is TGTGCCAGCAGCGTTACGACAGGGGGCTCGAACACCGGGGAGCTGTTTTTT. The variable domain in full, with the rest retrieved from reference TRBV9 and TRBJ2-2, is DSGVTQTPKHLITATGQRVTLRCSPRSGDLSVYWYQQSLDQGLQFLIQYYNGEERAKGNILERFSAQQFPDLHSELNLSSLELGDSALYFCASSVTTGGSNTGELFFGEGSRLTVL.